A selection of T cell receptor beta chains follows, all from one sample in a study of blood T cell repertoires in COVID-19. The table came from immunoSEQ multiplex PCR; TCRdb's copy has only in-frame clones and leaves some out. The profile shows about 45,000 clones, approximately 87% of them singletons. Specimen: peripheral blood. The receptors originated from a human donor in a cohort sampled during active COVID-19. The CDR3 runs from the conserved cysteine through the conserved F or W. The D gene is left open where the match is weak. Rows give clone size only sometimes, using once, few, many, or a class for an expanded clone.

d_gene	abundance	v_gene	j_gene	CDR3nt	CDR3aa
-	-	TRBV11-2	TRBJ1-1	TGTGCCAGCAGCTTACCCAGGCAGAACACTGAAGCTTTCTTT	CASSLPRQNTEAFF
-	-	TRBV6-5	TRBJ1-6	TGTGCCAGCAGCCGAGCCGAATATAATTCACCCCTCCACTTT	CASSRAEYNSPLHF
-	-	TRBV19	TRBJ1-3	TGTGCCAGTAGTTTGGACAGATTCTCTGGAAACACCATATATTTT	CASSLDRFSGNTIYF
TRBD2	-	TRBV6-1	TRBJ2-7	TGTGCCAGCAGTGAAGAAATCGGAGCGGGGGGCTCCTACGAGCAGTACTTC	CASSEEIGAGGSYEQYF
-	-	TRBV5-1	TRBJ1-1	TGCGCCAGCAGCAGCAACAGTGGGGCTAGGGGAACTGAAGCTTTCTTT	CASSSNSGARGTEAFF
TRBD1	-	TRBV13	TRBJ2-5	TGTGCCAGCAGCTCCGGGACAGGGGTTCAAGAGACCCAGTACTTC	CASSSGTGVQETQYF
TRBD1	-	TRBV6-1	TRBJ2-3	TGTGCCAGCAGTGACCGACAGGGGGTCAGTGTTTTAGATACGCAGTATTTT	CASSDRQGVSVLDTQYF
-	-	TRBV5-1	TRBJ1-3	TGCGCCAGCAGCGGACGGGACTCTGGAAACACCATATATTTT	CASSGRDSGNTIYF
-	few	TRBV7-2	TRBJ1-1	TGTGCCAGCAGCTTTATCGAGAGGACTGAAGCTTTCTTT	CASSFIERTEAFF
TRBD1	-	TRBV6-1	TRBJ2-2	TGTGCCAGCAGTGAACATCGACAGGGGGATAGGCGGCTGTTTTTT	CASSEHRQGDRRLFF
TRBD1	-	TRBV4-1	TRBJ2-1	TGCGCCAGCAGCCAAGTTGACAGGGGCGGGCAACATGAGCAGTTCTTC	CASSQVDRGGQHEQFF
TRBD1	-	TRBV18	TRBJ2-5	TGTGCCAGCTTAGGACAGGTCCAAGAGACCCAGTACTTC	CASLGQVQETQYF
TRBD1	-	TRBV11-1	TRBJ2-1	TGTGCCAGCACCCCGGACAGGGTAAACAATGAGCAGTTCTTC	CASTPDRVNNEQFF
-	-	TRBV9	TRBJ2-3	TGTGCCAGCCAACTAGCCCATTTTACAGATACGCAGTATTTT	CASQLAHFTDTQYF
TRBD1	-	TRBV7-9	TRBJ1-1	TGTGCCAGCAGCGTCCCGACAGGGACCGGGGACACTGAAGCTTTCTTT	CASSVPTGTGDTEAFF
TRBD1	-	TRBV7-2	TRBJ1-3	TGTGCCAGCAGCCCAGCCGGGACAGGGAGCTCTGGAAACACCATATATTTT	CASSPAGTGSSGNTIYF
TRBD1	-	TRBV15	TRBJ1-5	TGTGCCACCAGCAGAGGAACAGGGGCTTTGGGCGCCTATAGCAATCAGCCCCAGCATTTT	CATSRGTGALGAYSNQPQHF
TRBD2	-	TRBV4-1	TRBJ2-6	TGCGCCAGCAGCCAAGGCCCCAGAGCGGGGAGCTCTGGGGCCAACGTCCTGACTTTC	CASSQGPRAGSSGANVLTF
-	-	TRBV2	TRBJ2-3	TGTGCCAGCACAAACCTCGACAGGTCTAGCACAGATACGCAGTATTTT	CASTNLDRSSTDTQYF
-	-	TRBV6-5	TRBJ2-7	TGTGCCAGCGGCCGAGGGGAGGACGAGCAGTACTTC	CASGRGEDEQYF
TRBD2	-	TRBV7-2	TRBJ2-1	TGTGCCAGCAGCTTAGGACTAGCGGGGCCCGATAGGTTCTTC	CASSLGLAGPDRFF
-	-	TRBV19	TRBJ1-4	TGTGCCAGTATTTCCGGGGGAGAAAAACTGTTTTTT	CASISGGEKLFF
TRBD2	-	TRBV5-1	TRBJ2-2	TGCGCCAGCAGCTATCTACGGCGGGGGAAAGTCACCGGGGAGCTGTTTTTT	CASSYLRRGKVTGELFF
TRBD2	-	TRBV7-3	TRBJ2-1	TGTGCCAGCAGCTTAATGGGTACACTAGCGGGGGGGTACGATGAGCAGTTCTTC	CASSLMGTLAGGYDEQFF
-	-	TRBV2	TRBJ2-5	TGTGCCAGCACCTTCGGAACAGGGGAGACCCAGTACTTC	CASTFGTGETQYF
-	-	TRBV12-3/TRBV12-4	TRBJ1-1	TGTGCCAGCAGTTCGAATCCGACAGGAAAAAATTTCTTT	CASSSNPTGKNFF